One and the same sample provided the 25 T cell receptor beta chains below, sequenced in a study of blood T cells in healthy people across ages. Using a J-beta primer mix together with a sample-barcoded 5' primer, a second PCR was run for roughly 7 to 11 cycles. One entry per CDR3 protein results from TCRdb running MiXCR on the 5' RACE reads. Here the sample spans about 290,000 distinct CDR3 sequences, roughly 27% being singletons. Input material: blood. The origin of the receptors is a woman aged 65 to 85 in good health.

V gene TRBV27 combines with J gene TRBJ2-7; TRBD2 aligns across 13 bases. V lost 0 bases to trimming and J lost 2 bases; unmatched junction nucleotides: 1. The CDR3 is 16 residues long. Germline V gives CDR1 MNHEY, CDR2 SMNVEV (reference sequence). CDR3 sequence reads: CASSLSGLAGAYEQYF. The DNA for the CDR3 is TGTGCCAGCAGTTTATCTGGACTAGCGGGGGCCTACGAGCAGTACTTC.

The chain employs TRBV28 and TRBJ2-7; 8 bases agree with TRBD1. In germline, CDR1 is MDHEN, CDR2 SYDVKM. This CDR3 is 14 amino acids long. V shed 1 base and J 4 bases; nucleotides not matched to a gene: 3. The CDR3 DNA reads TGTGCCAGCAGTTTATCCGGACAGGGTTACGAGCAGTACTTC. Translating gives CASSLSGQGYEQYF. Filled out from reference TRBV28 and TRBJ2-7, the complete variable domain reads DVKVTQSSRYLVKRTGEKVFLECVQDMDHENMFWYRQDPGLGLRLIYFSYDVKMKEKGDIPEGYSVSREKKERFSLILESASTNQTSMYLCASSLSGQGYEQYFGPGTRLTVT.

This clonotype was seen only once. A much larger clone is a single base away; this may be a read error. CDR3: CSARRENRGDEQFF. The CDR3 coding sequence is TGCAGTGCTAGGCGGGAGAATAGGGGAGATGAGCAGTTCTTC. This sequence joins TRBV20-1 and TRBJ2-1, with 7 nucleotides matching TRBD2. The V gene end was trimmed by 3 bases and the J gene end by 8 bases; junction bases not matched to a gene: 10. CDR1 DFQATT and CDR2 SNEGSKA come from the germline V gene (reference sequence). The CDR3 consists of 14 residues.

This clonotype occurred a few times. An end of the junction does not agree with germline; a read error may underlie this. The genes are TRBV7-3 and TRBJ1-5; the match to TRBD1 covers 8 bases. The CDR3 extends over 15 amino acids. Germline V gives CDR1 SGHTA, CDR2 FQGTGA. CDR3 DNA sequence: TGTGCCGGCAGCGAGACAGGGGAGGTTTTTCAGCCCCAGCATTTT. Translation gives CAGSETGEVFQPQHF.

The chain couples TRBV27 to TRBJ2-1; D is tentatively TRBD1 or TRBD2 (6 bases each). The CDR3 runs to 12 residues. V dropped 4 bases and J dropped 10 bases, with 11 bases sitting between them. The germline gives CDR1 MNHEY, CDR2 SMNVEV (reference sequence). The CDR3 region has the DNA TGTGCCAGCAGTTCCGGGGGCCAGGAGCAGTTCTTC. Translation: CASSSGGQEQFF.

The chain carries TRBV7-2 and TRBJ2-7, with 7 nucleotides matching TRBD1. The CDR3 is 15 amino acids. Germline lookup yields CDR1 SGHTA and CDR2 FQGNSA. V was clipped by 2 bases and J by 5 bases; unmatched bases: 9. This CDR3 reads CASSLTLGRGNEQYF. DNA for the CDR3: TGTGCCAGCAGCTTAACCTTGGGCAGGGGGAACGAGCAGTACTTC.

The V and J genes are TRBV20-1 and TRBJ2-1; unclear D gene. This CDR3 is 10 amino acids long. In germline, CDR1 is DFQATT, CDR2 SNEGSKA (reference sequence). The V end was cut by 5 bases, the J end by 9 bases, with 8 bases between. The CDR3 DNA follows: TGCAGTGCTCGGAGCGTTGAGCAGTTCTTC. Translating it yields CSARSVEQFF.

V and J are TRBV6-2 or TRBV6-3 and TRBJ1-5; D uncertain. Germline V CDR1 and CDR2: MNHEY, SVGEGT. Deletions cut 6 bases from V and 3 bases from J, with 15 bases between. The CDR3 is 15 residues long. The DNA for the CDR3 is TGTGCCAGCAGCCCTGCGCCGGGAGACAATCAGCCCCAGCATTTT. The encoded protein is CASSPAPGDNQPQHF.

V usage is TRBV10-2 and J usage is TRBJ2-7; 10 bases are shared with TRBD1. The CDR3 extends over 14 amino acids. After removal of 7 bases from V and 2 bases from J, the junction contained 5 bases not matched to a gene. CDR1 and CDR2 from the germline V gene are WSHSY and SAAADI. This chain's CDR3 is CASKEGQGPYEQYF. The CDR3, as DNA: TGCGCCAGCAAAGAGGGACAGGGGCCCTACGAGCAGTACTTC.

This chain connects TRBV29-1 to TRBJ1-4; 7 nucleotides line up with TRBD1. The CDR3 extends over 10 amino acids. V gave up 7 bases and J gave up 15 bases; unmatched junction bases: 8. In germline, CDR1 is SQVTM, CDR2 ANQGSEA. The CDR3 spells CSAGGGFLFF. CDR3 DNA: TGCAGCGCAGGGGGGGGTTTCTTGTTTTTT.

The V call is TRBV28, the J call TRBJ1-3, with 11 bases lining up with TRBD1. Germline trimming cut 5 bases from V and 3 bases from J; bases unmatched to any gene: 9. CDR1 and CDR2 (germline): MDHEN, SYDVKM. The CDR3 is 17 amino acids. CDR3 DNA: TGTGCCAGCAGTCACCGGACAGGGGGCGATTTTGGAAACACCATATATTTT. It encodes CASSHRTGGDFGNTIYF.

This clonotype was observed a handful of times. CDR3 amino acids: CASSHLDRAYYGYTF. In DNA, the CDR3 is TGTGCCAGCAGCCATCTCGACAGGGCCTACTATGGCTACACCTTC. The chain is built from TRBV3-1 and TRBJ1-2; 7 nucleotides line up with TRBD1. CDR3 length: 15 amino acids. Germline CDR1 is LGHDT and CDR2 is YNNKEL (reference sequence). With V trimmed by 3 bases and J by 3 bases, 7 bases remained unmatched.

The chain links TRBV29-1 to TRBJ2-7, with D hard to call. The V end lost 5 bases, the J end lost 7 bases, and 15 bases lay between the germline ends. The CDR3 contains 12 residues. The germline V gene has CDR1 SQVTM and CDR2 ANQGSEA. This CDR3 reads CSVRAGLGEQYF. Here the CDR3 DNA reads TGCAGCGTTCGGGCAGGCCTGGGAGAGCAGTACTTC.

This clonotype was picked up a small number of times. The chain combines TRBV11-2 with TRBJ2-7; TRBD1 matches at 8 bases. The V and J ends lost 5 bases and 4 bases, in that order; junction bases with no gene match: 10. Germline V gene lookup returns CDR1 SGHAT and CDR2 FQNNGV. The CDR3 extends over 15 amino acids. CDR3 nucleotide sequence: TGTGCCAGCAGCCTGACAGGGGTGAATGGATACGAGCAGTACTTC. Amino acid sequence: CASSLTGVNGYEQYF.

The rearrangement joins TRBV5-1 to TRBJ1-6; a weak D match, TRBD1 (5 bases). The CDR3 consists of 14 residues. Germline V gene lookup returns CDR1 SGHRS and CDR2 YFSETQ. The V and J ends lost 4 bases and 9 bases respectively, with 14 bases between them. CDR3 DNA sequence: TGCGCCAGCAGCGTCGCAGGGATAGGTTCACCCCTCCACTTT. Translated, it gives CASSVAGIGSPLHF.

This clonotype was seen only a few times. A much larger clone lies one base from this, so it may be a read error. CDR3 amino acids: CASSQDGGNQPQHF. The CDR3 DNA follows: TGTGCCAGCAGCCAAGATGGGGGCAATCAGCCCCAGCATTTT. The V gene is TRBV3-1, the J gene TRBJ1-5; D unresolved. The germline V gene has CDR1 LGHDT and CDR2 YNNKEL (reference sequence). CDR3 length: 14 amino acids. Trimming cost V 0 bases and J 2 bases, with 5 bases left between them.

CDR3 residues: CASSPTRSGTSGTREQYF. As DNA, the CDR3 is TGTGCCAGCAGCCCGACCCGATCCGGGACTAGCGGGACGCGCGAGCAGTACTTC. The J gene is TRBJ2-5, the V gene TRBV3-1; 13 bases match TRBD2. The closer fit of TRBJ2-7 to the DNA end suggests the J call may be wrong. This CDR3 is built from 18 residues. Germline loops: CDR1 LGHDT, CDR2 YNNKEL (reference sequence).

The chain recombines TRBV6-5 with TRBJ2-1; the D gene could be TRBD1 or TRBD2 (5 bases each). V lost 5 bases and J lost 6, with 11 bases in between. Germline loops: CDR1 MNHEY, CDR2 SVGAGI. This CDR3 is 13 amino acids long. CDR3 DNA sequence: TGTGCCAGCAGTAGACCGGGACCCAATGAGCAGTTCTTC. It yields the protein CASSRPGPNEQFF.

The chain carries TRBV5-1 and TRBJ2-1, with D perhaps being TRBD1 or TRBD2 (6 bases each). With the DNA end fitting TRBJ2-5 better, the J assignment may be wrong. The CDR3 loop spans 14 amino acids. From germline, CDR1 is SGHRS and CDR2 YFSETQ. The CDR3 region is CASTFYGGPETQYF. The DNA of the CDR3 is TGCGCCAGCACCTTCTATGGGGGGCCGGAGACCCAGTACTTC.

The V and J genes are TRBV29-1 and TRBJ2-1; no firm D call. The CDR3 covers 12 residues. The germline V and J ends were trimmed by 8 bases and 9 bases, with 17 bases remaining between them. From germline, CDR1 is SQVTM and CDR2 ANQGSEA. In nucleotides, the CDR3 is TGCAGCTGTCAGCTATCTAGAATTGAGCAGTTCTTC. Protein product: CSCQLSRIEQFF.

This clonotype was observed a handful of times. The rearrangement links TRBV9 to TRBJ2-5, with a tentative D call TRBD1 (6 bases). The DNA end is more similar to TRBJ2-1, so the J call may be wrong. Germline values: CDR1 SGDLS, CDR2 YYNGEE. The CDR3 has 14 amino acids. The CDR3 DNA is TGTGCCAGCAGCCAAGGGACACGAAGCAATGAGCAGTTCTTC. This sequence encodes CASSQGTRSNEQFF.

In its sample, this clonotype was seen a few times. The chain employs TRBV7-2 and TRBJ2-7, with TRBD1 matching over 8 bases. The CDR3 is made up of 14 amino acids. V lost 5 bases, J lost 7 bases, and 10 bases stayed unmatched. The germline CDR1 and CDR2 sequences are SGHTA and FQGNSA. The CDR3, as DNA: TGTGCCAGCAGCCCACGGACAGGGTTGGGGGAGCAGTACTTC. Encoded protein: CASSPRTGLGEQYF. Combining the CDR3 with reference TRBV7-2 and TRBJ2-7 gives the whole variable domain GAGVSQSPSNKVTEKGKDVELRCDPISGHTALYWYRQSLGQGLEFLIYFQGNSAPDKSGLPSDRFSAERTGGSVSTLTIQRTQQEDSAVYLCASSPRTGLGEQYFGPGTRLTVT.

The chain combines TRBV5-4 with TRBJ2-7; 9 bases agree with TRBD2. V lost 3 bases and J lost 5; bases outside the gene matches: 6. This CDR3 comprises 14 residues. Germline assignment: CDR1 SGHNT and CDR2 YYREEE (reference sequence). The CDR3 DNA sequence: TGTGCCAGCAGCTCGGGACTAGCTATGAACGAGCAGTACTTC. This translates into CASSSGLAMNEQYF.

The CDR3 spells CASSPRDVSGANVLTF. In DNA form, the CDR3 reads TGTGCCAGCAGCCCCAGGGACGTCTCTGGGGCCAACGTCCTGACTTTC. The chain carries TRBV9 and TRBJ2-6; the D call may be TRBD1 or TRBD2 (5 bases each). The CDR3 covers 16 residues. V was shortened by 4 bases and J by 0 bases, with 11 bases between the two germline ends. Germline values: CDR1 SGDLS, CDR2 YYNGEE.

This clonotype was counted only a few times. CDR3 bases: TGCGCCAGCAGTGGAAGGACAGGGGGCAATGAGCAGTTCTTC. It translates to CASSGRTGGNEQFF. The chain recombines TRBV10-1 with TRBJ2-1; 10 bases match TRBD1. This CDR3 spans 14 amino acids. V shed 4 bases, J shed 6 bases, and the junction held 3 bases outside the gene matches. CDR1 and CDR2 from the germline V gene are WNHNN and SYGVQD (reference sequence).